Listed here are 20 T cell receptor beta chains from one sample, sequenced in a study of T cells in Graves' hyperthyroidism and ophthalmopathy. TCR beta CDR3 region amplification was performed from RNA transcripts. The HTBI primer set was used in a first-round RT-PCR of the TCR CDR3. TCRdb used MiXCR to reprocess the multiplex PCR reads, holding one entry per CDR3 protein. The data show 700,000 or so distinct CDR3 sequences, roughly 15% seen once. Material: blood. These receptor sequences come from a woman aged 50 to 60 with Graves' ophthalmopathy.

This clonotype was recorded many times. The CDR3 loop reads CASSLGTTPYEQYF. The CDR3 region has the DNA TGTGCCAGCAGTTTGGGGACGACTCCCTACGAGCAGTACTTC. This chain links TRBV28 with TRBJ2-7; D possibly uses TRBD1 or TRBD2 (5 bases each). CDR1 and CDR2 from the germline V gene are MDHEN and SYDVKM. The V and J ends lost 3 bases and 2 bases respectively, with 11 bases between them. The CDR3 extends over 14 amino acids. Using reference TRBV28 and TRBJ2-7 for the parts outside the CDR3, the full variable domain is DVKVTQSSRYLVKRTGEKVFLECVQDMDHENMFWYRQDPGLGLRLIYFSYDVKMKEKGDIPEGYSVSREKKERFSLILESASTNQTSMYLCASSLGTTPYEQYFGPGTRLTVT.

This clonotype was seen many times. This rearrangement joins TRBV3-1 to TRBJ2-1; 11 bases agree with TRBD2. V lost 1 base to trimming and J lost 4 bases; unmatched junction nucleotides: 6. The CDR3 runs to 17 residues. Germline lookup yields CDR1 LGHDT and CDR2 YNNKEL (reference sequence). This CDR3 is CASSQALAGGGYNEQFF. Written as DNA, the CDR3 is TGTGCCAGCAGCCAAGCCCTAGCGGGAGGTGGGTACAATGAGCAGTTCTTC.

The table lists this clonotype with many counts. This chain joins TRBV7-3 and TRBJ1-1; D might be TRBD1 (5 bases). The CDR3 contains 16 residues. The V end lost 1 base, the J end lost 0 bases, and 12 bases lay between the germline ends. In germline, CDR1 is SGHTA, CDR2 FQGTGA. In DNA form, the CDR3 reads TGTGCCAGCAGCTTAAGGGGGGGTGTCTTGAACACTGAAGCTTTCTTT. It translates to CASSLRGGVLNTEAFF.

This clonotype was found a few times. The chain links TRBV6-2 or TRBV6-3 to TRBJ2-1; perhaps TRBD1 as D (6 bases). The CDR3 spans 15 residues. CDR1 MNHEY and CDR2 SVGEGT come from the germline V gene. V shed 7 bases and J shed 0 bases, with 13 bases lying between them. The CDR3 spells CASKNRASSYNEQFF. The DNA for the CDR3 is TGTGCCAGCAAAAACAGGGCCTCCTCCTACAATGAGCAGTTCTTC.

J is TRBJ1-1 and V is TRBV11-3; D ambiguous. With 6 bases removed from V and 1 base from J, the gap between germline ends came to 9 bases. Germline V CDR1 and CDR2: SGHNT, YENEEA. The CDR3 is made up of 13 amino acids. CDR3 residues: CASSTLGNTEAFF. The CDR3 nucleotides read TGTGCCAGCAGTACCTTAGGGAACACTGAAGCTTTCTTT.

This clonotype turned up a few times. J is TRBJ2-5 and V is TRBV5-1; TRBD2 aligns across 9 bases. CDR3 length: 17 amino acids. Trimming took 3 bases from V and 4 from J; bases not matched to a gene: 13. CDR1 is SGHRS, CDR2 YFSETQ, per germline. The CDR3 spells CASSSSISGRGGETQYF. CDR3 sequence (DNA): TGCGCCAGCAGCTCGAGTATTAGCGGGAGAGGGGGAGAGACCCAGTACTTC.

This clonotype has a count of ten or more. V is TRBV6-2 or TRBV6-3 and J is TRBJ2-7; the match to TRBD2 covers 10 bases. CDR1 and CDR2 (germline): MNHEY, SVGEGT. J lost 7 bases, V lost 4 bases, and 13 bases had no gene match. There are 16 residues in the CDR3. Here the CDR3 DNA reads TGTGCCAGCAGTTTGCCGACGGCTAGCGGGAGACGTGAGCAGTACTTC. Translated, it gives CASSLPTASGRREQYF.

This chain links TRBV9 with TRBJ2-2; D is unresolved. The CDR3 is 12 amino acids. The V end lost 4 bases, the J end lost 9 bases, and 10 bases lay between the germline ends. Looked up from germline, CDR1 is SGDLS and CDR2 is YYNGEE. The CDR3 DNA sequence: TGTGCCAGCAGCACAAAAGCAAGGGAGCTGTTTTTT. It codes for CASSTKARELFF.

The chain recombines TRBV9 with TRBJ2-1, with D uncertain. Trimming left V 4 bases short and J 5 bases short, with 13 bases between. Germline values: CDR1 SGDLS, CDR2 YYNGEE. The length of the CDR3 is 14 residues. CDR3 in DNA: TGTGCCAGCAGCACCCCTGGTAGGCACAATGAGCAGTTCTTC. The encoded protein is CASSTPGRHNEQFF. The full variable domain, with the rest looked up from reference TRBV9 and TRBJ2-1, is DSGVTQTPKHLITATGQRVTLRCSPRSGDLSVYWYQQSLDQGLQFLIQYYNGEERAKGNILERFSAQQFPDLHSELNLSSLELGDSALYFCASSTPGRHNEQFFGPGTRLTVL.

J is TRBJ2-5 and V is TRBV25-1, with D maybe TRBD1 (5 bases). The CDR3 extends over 15 amino acids. Trimming left V 8 bases short and J 4 bases short, with 20 bases between. CDR1 and CDR2 from the germline V gene are MGHDK and SYGVNS. The CDR3 DNA reads as TGTGCCAGCGCAGAATCTTCAGGGCCGGGAGAGACCCAGTACTTC. It translates to CASAESSGPGETQYF.

This rearrangement joins TRBV11-2 to TRBJ1-2; 8 bases map to TRBD1. The CDR3 has 14 amino acids. Germline CDR1 reads SGHAT; CDR2 reads FQNNGV. With 3 bases clipped from V and 3 bases from J, the junction kept 3 bases outside the gene matches. CDR3 bases: TGTGCCAGCAGCTTTGGACAGGGTGACTATGGCTACACCTTC. The encoded protein is CASSFGQGDYGYTF. The full variable domain, completed using reference TRBV11-2 and TRBJ1-2, is EAGVAQSPRYKIIEKRQSVAFWCNPISGHATLYWYQQILGQGPKLLIQFQNNGVVDDSQLPKDRFSAERLKGVDSTLKIQPAKLEDSAVYLCASSFGQGDYGYTFGSGTRLTVV.

This clonotype was seen ten or more times. J is TRBJ2-3 and V is TRBV9; D call uncertain. Germline CDR1 is SGDLS and CDR2 is YYNGEE. V was trimmed by 3 bases and J by 0 bases, leaving 11 bases between them. The CDR3 loop spans 15 amino acids. The CDR3 region is CASSGGRSSTDTQYF. The CDR3 nucleotides read TGTGCCAGCAGCGGAGGACGGTCTAGCACAGATACGCAGTATTTT.

This clonotype has a count of ten or more. The rearrangement joins TRBV28 to TRBJ2-3; 11 bases are shared with TRBD2. CDR1 and CDR2 from the germline V gene are MDHEN and SYDVKM. Trimming cost V 6 bases and J 2 bases; bases outside gene matches: 7. CDR3 length: 16 amino acids. CDR3 loop: CASRVPTSGNTDTQYF. The CDR3 DNA is TGTGCCAGCAGGGTCCCGACTAGCGGGAACACAGATACGCAGTATTTT.

This clonotype has a handful of counts. The V and J genes are TRBV7-6 and TRBJ2-7, with 7 nucleotides matching TRBD1. The junction had 10 bases not matched to a gene; V was cut back by 5 bases and J by 3 bases. CDR3 length: 15 residues. Germline-derived CDR1 and CDR2 are SGHVS and FNYEAQ. Written as DNA, the CDR3 is TGTGCCAGCAGCATGACAGGGACCGGGCACTACGAGCAGTACTTC. Protein product: CASSMTGTGHYEQYF. Drawing the rest from reference TRBV7-6 and TRBJ2-7, the complete variable domain is GAGVSQSPRYKVTKRGQDVALRCDPISGHVSLYWYRQALGQGPEFLTYFNYEAQQDKSGLPNDRFSAERPEGSISTLTIQRTEQRDSAMYRCASSMTGTGHYEQYFGPGTRLTVT.

This clonotype was seen repeatedly, ten times or more. The V gene is TRBV6-2 or TRBV6-3, the J gene TRBJ2-1; D gene uncertain. CDR3 length: 16 amino acids. Germline values: CDR1 MNHEY, CDR2 SVGEGT. Trimming removed 6 bases from V and 2 bases from J, with 17 bases in between. The CDR3 is CASSSVGRPPYNEQFF. In DNA, the CDR3 is TGTGCCAGCAGCTCTGTCGGACGCCCGCCCTACAATGAGCAGTTCTTC.

The J gene is TRBJ2-1, the V gene TRBV18; TRBD2 aligns across 12 bases. Germline lookup yields CDR1 KGHSH and CDR2 LQKENI. With 3 bases clipped from V and 8 bases from J, the junction kept 5 bases outside the gene matches. The CDR3 length is 15 residues. CDR3: CASSPTSGSIHEQFF. DNA of the CDR3: TGTGCCAGCTCACCGACTAGCGGGAGTATCCATGAGCAGTTCTTC.

This clonotype was detected only a few times. CDR3 DNA: TGCAGTGCTAGGCCTCTAGCGGGAGTTAGCTACGAGCAGTACTTC. It translates to CSARPLAGVSYEQYF. The chain has TRBV20-1 and TRBJ2-7; 10 bases fit TRBD2. J gave up 3 bases and V 3 bases, and 8 bases lay outside the gene matches. The germline gives CDR1 DFQATT, CDR2 SNEGSKA (reference sequence). The CDR3 has 15 residues.

This clonotype was found many times. The chain is built from TRBV12-3 or TRBV12-4 and TRBJ1-3; the D is unclear. This CDR3 is built from 16 residues. V was cut by 5 bases and J by 0 bases, with 14 bases left in between. The CDR3, as DNA: TGTGCCAGCAGTAACAGTTACCGGGGCTCTGGAAACACCATATATTTT. Its protein is CASSNSYRGSGNTIYF.

A remark on this clonotype: One end of the junction fails to match germline, which may point to a read error. The chain combines TRBV7-3 with TRBJ2-5, with D possibly being TRBD2 (6 bases). The CDR3 length is 13 residues. Per the germline V gene, CDR1 is SGHTA and CDR2 is FQGTGA. The DNA for the CDR3 is TGTACCAGCAGCTCGGGACTTCAAGAGACCCAGTACTTC. Its translation: CTSSSGLQETQYF.

This clonotype appeared many times. The rearrangement links TRBV24-1 to TRBJ2-1, with 7 bases fitting TRBD1. In germline, CDR1 is KGHDR, CDR2 SFDVKD. The ends lost 5 bases at V and 0 bases at J; junction bases unmatched: 9. CDR3 length: 17 amino acids. The CDR3 sequence is CATSGTGDSSSYNEQFF. In nucleotides, the CDR3 is TGTGCCACCAGTGGGACAGGAGATTCGAGCTCCTACAATGAGCAGTTCTTC.